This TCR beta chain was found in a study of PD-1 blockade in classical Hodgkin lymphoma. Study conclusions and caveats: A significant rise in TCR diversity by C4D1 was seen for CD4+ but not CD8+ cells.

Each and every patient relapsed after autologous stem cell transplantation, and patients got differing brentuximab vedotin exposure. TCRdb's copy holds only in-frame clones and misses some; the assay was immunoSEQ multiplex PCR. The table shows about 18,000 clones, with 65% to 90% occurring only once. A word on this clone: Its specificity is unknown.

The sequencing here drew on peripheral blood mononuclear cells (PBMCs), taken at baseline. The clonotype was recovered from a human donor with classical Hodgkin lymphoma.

CDR3 region: CASRSPGLAGGSYEQYF. The CDR3 DNA reads as TGTGCAAGTCGCTCGCCGGGACTAGCGGGAGGATCCTACGAGCAGTACTTC. V usage is TRBV12-2 and J usage is TRBJ2-7; the D call TRBD2 from the table was never checked on the DNA. TRBV12-2 is a listed pseudogene. The CDR3 totals 17 residues.